This T cell receptor beta chain was recorded in a study of T cells in Graves' hyperthyroidism and ophthalmopathy. Study findings and constraints: Peripheral blood also featured most of the thyroid clonotypes expanded above 0.001.

The V end was cut by 1 base, the J end by 4 bases, with 8 bases between. CDR1 DFQATT and CDR2 SNEGSKA come from the germline V gene (reference sequence). CDR3 length equals 13 residues. This clonotype was counted many times. Its antigen is unidentified. Calling Graves' hyperthyroidism stable meant ophthalmopathy did not progress within 18 months. Newly diagnosed hyperthyroidism patients aged 18 to 65 years had disease lasting under 2 months. What was amplified from RNA transcripts were TCR beta CDR3 regions. Primed by the HTBI set, a first-round RT-PCR was run on the TCR CDR3. TCRdb analysed the multiplex PCR reads with MiXCR anew, one entry per CDR3 protein. The sample carries hundreds of thousands of distinct CDR3 sequences, about 38% recorded once.

V is TRBV20-1 and J is TRBJ1-5, with D unclear. Specimen: blood. The origin of this receptor is a man aged 18 to 30 with Graves' hyperthyroidism. DNA of the CDR3: TGCAGTGCTAGAGCCACGTTAAATCAGCCCCAGCATTTT. Protein product: CSARATLNQPQHF.